This entry describes one TCR beta chain. The data were taken from a study of radiotherapy plus CTLA-4 blockade in lung cancer. The table came from immunoSEQ multiplex PCR; TCRdb's copy has only in-frame clones and leaves some out. The table includes tens of thousands of clones, 70% to 85% detected once. The ends were cut back, 4 bases at V and 0 bases at J, with 15 bases in the middle. This CDR3 is built from 16 residues. Germline V gives CDR1 SGHVS, CDR2 FNYEAQ. This clonotype was obtained from a human donor with non-small cell lung cancer who had stable disease on radiotherapy plus ipilimumab. The gene calls are TRBV7-6 and TRBJ1-1; no firm D call. This sample comprised peripheral blood, obtained from a patient treated with radiotherapy plus ipilimumab. CDR3 sequence: CASSSSSGPMNTEAFF. CDR3 coding DNA: TGTGCCAGCAGCTCGAGTTCCGGGCCTATGAACACTGAAGCTTTCTTT.